This entry features one T cell receptor beta chain sequence. As yet, its antigen is unknown. The sample is drawn from a study of blood T cells in healthy people across ages. Study-level information: In model experiments, template switching was able to capture about one barcoded beta molecule for every two T cells that were present. Study-wide points: The fall in TCR beta diversity per million T cells was roughly linear with age.

This CDR3 spans 15 amino acids. Germline CDR1 and CDR2: LGHNA and YNFKEQ. V lost 0 bases, J lost 6 bases, and 14 bases lay in between. Next came a second PCR, run for about 7 to 12 cycles, which used a sample-barcoded 5' primer along with a J-beta primer mix. Unique molecular identifiers of 12 random nucleotides labeled each cDNA. TCRdb called the 5' RACE reads again in MiXCR, with one record for every CDR3 protein. The sample shows roughly 1.4 million distinct CDR3 sequences, approximately 59% of them seen only once. The authors isolated at least 6.5 million PBMCs per sample. The sequenced sample consisted of blood. V is TRBV4-2 and J is TRBJ2-5; TRBD2 is a possible D gene (7 bases). The TCR originated in a young man in good health. Here the CDR3 DNA reads TGTGCCAGCAGCCAAGATGAGGGGGGGATCCAGACCCAGTACTTC. This gives the protein CASSQDEGGIQTQYF.